These T cell receptor beta chains were read from a single sample in a study of cytomegalovirus exposure and HLA in healthy donors. Measured with immunoSEQ multiplex PCR; TCRdb has only the in-frame clones, and not every one. The sample totals 130,000 or so clones. Sequenced material: PBMCs. These receptors all come from a woman between 18 and 30 years old in good health and CMV-seronegative. CDR3s include the opening cysteine and the closing phenylalanine or tryptophan. A D gene is named only where the DNA matches it firmly.

V gene	D gene	J gene	CDR3 DNA	CDR3 protein
TRBV27	TRBD1	TRBJ1-2	TGTGCCAGCAGTTTAGGCAGGGGGGATGGCTACACCTTC	CASSLGRGDGYTF
TRBV9	TRBD1	TRBJ2-1	TGTGCCAGCAGCGTAGCAGGGGGCCCCAATGAGCAGTTCTTC	CASSVAGGPNEQFF
TRBV19	TRBD2	TRBJ2-1	TGTGCCAGTAGTCCCCGAAGCGGGAGCTACAATGAGCAGTTCTTC	CASSPRSGSYNEQFF
TRBV9	-	TRBJ1-2	TGTGCCAGGGAAACAGGGAGAAAGGGCTACACCTTC	CARETGRKGYTF
TRBV6-4	-	TRBJ2-3	TGTGCCAGCAGTGAATCCTGGGAGTCGGATACGCAGTATTTT	CASSESWESDTQYF
TRBV29-1	TRBD2	TRBJ2-7	TGCAGCGTTGGAGGGGGACTAGCGGGAGGAAACTACGAGCAGTACTTC	CSVGGGLAGGNYEQYF
TRBV19	-	TRBJ1-2	TGTGCCAGTAGTATCCCGACAGGTTGGAACTATGGCTACACCTTC	CASSIPTGWNYGYTF
TRBV4-3	-	TRBJ2-3	TGCGCCAGCAGCCAAGTAGGGGCTCAGGCTAGAGATACGCAGTATTTT	CASSQVGAQARDTQYF
TRBV19	-	TRBJ2-1	TGTGCCAGTAGTGCGGGCCCCTACAATGAGCAGTTCTTC	CASSAGPYNEQFF
TRBV5-4	TRBD1	TRBJ1-3	TGTGCCAGCGGACAGGAGCGAAACACCATATATTTT	CASGQERNTIYF
TRBV5-1	TRBD2	TRBJ2-7	TGCGCCAGCAGCCCTCTAGCGGCCTCCTACGAGCAGTACTTC	CASSPLAASYEQYF
TRBV13	-	TRBJ2-3	TGTGCCAGCAGCTTAGGACTACCAGGCACAGATACGCAGTATTTT	CASSLGLPGTDTQYF
TRBV6-7	-	TRBJ1-3	TGTGCCAGCAGTTACTCGATCACGGGGGTTGGGGACACCATATATTTT	CASSYSITGVGDTIYF
TRBV7-7	-	TRBJ1-3	TGTGCCAGCAGCTTAGAGCGGACCGGACGGATCTCTGGAAACACCATATATTTT	CASSLERTGRISGNTIYF
TRBV7-9	TRBD2	TRBJ2-5	TGTGCCAGCGCACCGGGACTAGCGGGAGGAGAGACCCAGTACTTC	CASAPGLAGGETQYF
TRBV30	-	TRBJ2-1	TGTGCCTGGAGACAAACAGGGAATAGATACAATGAGCAGTTCTTC	CAWRQTGNRYNEQFF
TRBV18	TRBD1	TRBJ2-5	TGTGCCAGCTCACCGCCCGGGACAGGGTTATCGACCCAGTACTTC	CASSPPGTGLSTQYF
TRBV10-3	TRBD1	TRBJ2-7	TGTGCCATCGGGGGGACAGGGTATGCCTACGAGCAGTACTTC	CAIGGTGYAYEQYF
TRBV19	-	TRBJ1-4	TGTGCCAGTAGTACACAGGGTTCTAATGAAAAACTGTTTTTT	CASSTQGSNEKLFF
TRBV5-4	TRBD2	TRBJ2-5	TGTGCCAGCAGCCCCATAGCGGGGAACCAAGAGACCCAGTACTTC	CASSPIAGNQETQYF
TRBV2	-	TRBJ1-1	TGTGCCAGCAATCTGGGGACACCCAACACTGAAGCTTTCTTT	CASNLGTPNTEAFF
TRBV6-1	TRBD1	TRBJ1-5	TGTGCCAGCAGCCTGGGACAGTTTAGCAATCAGCCCCAGCATTTT	CASSLGQFSNQPQHF
TRBV28	-	TRBJ1-5	TGTGCCAGCAGTTCAGATTATAGCAATCAGCCCCAGCATTTT	CASSSDYSNQPQHF
TRBV6-1	TRBD1	TRBJ1-2	TGTGCCAGCGTGCGTATGGGACAGGAGTCGCGCTACACCTTC	CASVRMGQESRYTF
TRBV5-6	-	TRBJ2-3	TGTGCCAGCAGCTTATTTGCGTCAGATACGCAGTATTTT	CASSLFASDTQYF
TRBV5-5	-	TRBJ1-5	TGTGCCAGCAGCCTTTTGACAGGCGGACAGCCCCAGCATTTT	CASSLLTGGQPQHF
TRBV14	TRBD2	TRBJ2-1	TGTGCCAGCAGCCTCGGGAGCGGGAGTAGGTTCGATGAGCAGTTCTTC	CASSLGSGSRFDEQFF
TRBV4-2	-	TRBJ1-3	TGTGCCAGCAGCCGAAGCCAGGGAACAGGTGGAAACACCATATATTTT	CASSRSQGTGGNTIYF
TRBV27	TRBD1	TRBJ1-4	TGTGCCAGCAGTTTAGGACAGGGGGCTAATGAAAAACTGTTTTTT	CASSLGQGANEKLFF
TRBV4-2	-	TRBJ1-1	TGTGCCAGCAGCCAAGATTTGAGTCAAACTGAAGCTTTCTTT	CASSQDLSQTEAFF
TRBV6-5	-	TRBJ2-1	TGTGCCAGCAGTCCCAGGGTAATGTTTAATGAGCAGTTCTTC	CASSPRVMFNEQFF
TRBV6-1	-	TRBJ2-7	TGTGCCAGCAGTGAACCCCGACTAGTGAGCTCCTACGAGCAGTACTTC	CASSEPRLVSSYEQYF
TRBV6-6	TRBD1	TRBJ1-1	TGTGCCAGCAGTTACCCTCAGGGGGTGAACACTGAAGCTTTCTTT	CASSYPQGVNTEAFF
TRBV19	-	TRBJ1-1	TGTGCCAGCTCCGAGCAGCGAAACACTGAAGCTTTCTTT	CASSEQRNTEAFF
TRBV30	-	TRBJ1-1	TGTGCCTGGAGTGTCCAGTCGATTCCGAACACTGAAGCTTTCTTT	CAWSVQSIPNTEAFF
TRBV5-4	-	TRBJ2-3	TGTGCCAGCAGCCTGCGCGGAACGGCTAGCACAGATACGCAGTATTTT	CASSLRGTASTDTQYF
TRBV29-1	-	TRBJ2-7	TGCAGCGTTGAATCGAGGGACTACGAGCAGTACTTC	CSVESRDYEQYF
TRBV6-1	-	TRBJ2-7	TGTGCCAGCTCAGGCCGCTACGAGCAGTACTTC	CASSGRYEQYF
TRBV4-3	-	TRBJ2-3	TGCGCCAGTAAAGAAGGGGCAGATACGCAGTATTTT	CASKEGADTQYF
TRBV7-9	-	TRBJ2-4	TGTGCCAGCAGCTTAGGACAACTAGCCAAAAACATTCAGTACTTC	CASSLGQLAKNIQYF
TRBV4-3	TRBD2	TRBJ2-3	TGCGCCAGCAGCCGATCCGGGACTAGCAATACGGATACGCAGTATTTT	CASSRSGTSNTDTQYF
TRBV29-1	-	TRBJ1-1	TGCAGCGTCGCTCAGGGCGGAGACACTGAAGCTTTCTTT	CSVAQGGDTEAFF
TRBV5-1	TRBD1	TRBJ1-2	TGCGCCAGCAGCTTAGGGACAGGGGGCTACACCTTC	CASSLGTGGYTF
TRBV30	TRBD2	TRBJ2-5	TGTGCCTGGAGTCCCTCGGGACTAGCGTTAACGGAGACCCAGTACTTC	CAWSPSGLALTETQYF
TRBV6-5	-	TRBJ1-4	TGTGCCAGCAGTTACGTAACAGGGCTGAATGAAAAACTGTTTTTT	CASSYVTGLNEKLFF
TRBV19	TRBD2	TRBJ2-1	TGTGCCAGTAGTATAAAAAGCGGGAGTTATAATGAGCAGTTCTTC	CASSIKSGSYNEQFF
TRBV29-1	-	TRBJ2-3	TGCAGCGTTGAAGATGGGGCTACGCAGTATTTT	CSVEDGATQYF
TRBV5-6	-	TRBJ2-1	TGTGCCAGCAGCTTGGCCGGTGTGAGAGGGCTCGAGCAGTTCTTC	CASSLAGVRGLEQFF
TRBV7-2	TRBD1	TRBJ2-5	TGTGCCAGCAGCCAACAGGGGGGTGCGGAGACCCAGTACTTC	CASSQQGGAETQYF
TRBV19	TRBD1	TRBJ1-2	TGTGCCAGTAGTATAGGTGGACAGGGGGCTCATGGCTACACCTTC	CASSIGGQGAHGYTF